Detailed here is one T cell receptor beta chain. Its antigen remains unidentified. Here immunoSEQ multiplex PCR was the method, and the copy in TCRdb shows in-frame clones only, minus some. This sample has 45,000 to 65,000 clones, with about 90% found just once. This specimen comes from a study of T cells in localized non-small cell lung cancer. Regarding the study as a whole: Measurement of T cell clonality placed uninvolved adjacent lung highest, above the level in tumor. Only one tumor region went through sequencing, so heterogeneity may still be there. Out of the top 100 tumor clones, a median around 50 were seen in adjacent lung. Those with higher blood T cell density had longer overall survival.

V gave up 0 bases and J gave up 6 bases, with 6 bases separating them. The CDR3 has 13 residues. Looked up from germline, CDR1 is LNHDA and CDR2 is SQIVND (reference sequence). V gene TRBV19 combines with J gene TRBJ1-5; unclear D gene. Sequencing was performed on peripheral blood, taken before any cancer treatment. This sequence was found in a man aged 40 to 70 with stage I squamous cell lung carcinoma. CDR3 residues: CASSIEALQPQHF. The CDR3 DNA reads as TGTGCCAGTAGTATAGAGGCACTTCAGCCCCAGCATTTT.